This T cell receptor beta chain was captured in a study of blood T cell repertoires in COVID-19 (dated by TCRdb to 2019 to 2021). For the wider study: Samples covering the acute and convalescent phases of COVID-19 were provided by collaborators in the United States, Italy and Spain. The prospective study material was composed of cDNA or gDNA derived from T cells, B-cell-depleted T cells, or PBMCs. Deeply sampled blood TCRbeta repertoires from subjects exposed to, actively infected with, or recovered from COVID-19 were included in the dataset. The repertoires were released in a freely available public database intended as a resource for research on the immune response to SARS-CoV-2. Samples were obtained from the ongoing ImmuneRACE study (first 160 participants) and from approximately 1,200 subjects provided by 6 global collaborators. A de-identified subject ID, COVID-19 status, age in years and sex were almost always included in the sample metadata. Where available, HLA class I and class II types were taken from metadata supplied by the sample provider and were not determined by assay-based typing.

A word on this clone: The antigen this receptor binds is unknown. No much larger clone is present one base from it, and per-base qualities are unavailable.

TCRbeta CDR3 regions were amplified from genomic DNA using the immunoSEQ Assay, a bias-controlled multiplex PCR. From the authors' description of their analysis: Nucleated cell counts per sample were estimated from amplification of reference gene primers within the assay. To quantify the absolute abundance of each unique TCRbeta CDR3 rearrangement, sequence reads were collapsed and filtered. For each sample, productive Simpson clonality was calculated as the square root of Simpson's diversity index over productive rearrangements. TCRdb's version of the immuneACCESS table is confined to in-frame rearrangements and falls short of the full clone set. An unresolved V gene accounts for under half of the shortfall where checked; the remainder is of unknown origin. V, J and clone size are those of that table, while D and trimming were read from the DNA. For this sample there are 130,000 to 150,000 clones; approximately 85% appear just once. Jointly, the top ten make up 8% of the sample.

One collaborating source in Seattle enrolled patients during active infection and followed them longitudinally through the course of disease. The collaborating institutions used their own protocols to collect whole blood in K2EDTA tubes. For TCRbeta analysis, collaborators shipped samples as frozen whole blood, isolated PBMCs, or DNA extracted from either of those sample types. Trimming at the junction amounts to 7 bases on V and 0 bases on J, and the germline ends lie 6 bases apart. CDR3 length: 12 amino acids, cysteine to phenylalanine. Of all the DNA, just the CDR3 is kept, 36 bases in frame from base 1. The paper as a whole reports these results and caveats: The amount of clinical and demographic metadata varied by source and participant and was provided uncurated.

This receptor was identified in a woman aged 55-75 years with COVID-19, enrolled during active disease. The sample comprised peripheral blood. The chain couples TRBV12-3 or TRBV12-4 to TRBJ2-5, with the D segment identity uncertain. The nucleotide sequence is given as TGTGCCAGCACTCAGAACCAAGAGACCCAGTACTTC. Its protein is CASTQNQETQYF.